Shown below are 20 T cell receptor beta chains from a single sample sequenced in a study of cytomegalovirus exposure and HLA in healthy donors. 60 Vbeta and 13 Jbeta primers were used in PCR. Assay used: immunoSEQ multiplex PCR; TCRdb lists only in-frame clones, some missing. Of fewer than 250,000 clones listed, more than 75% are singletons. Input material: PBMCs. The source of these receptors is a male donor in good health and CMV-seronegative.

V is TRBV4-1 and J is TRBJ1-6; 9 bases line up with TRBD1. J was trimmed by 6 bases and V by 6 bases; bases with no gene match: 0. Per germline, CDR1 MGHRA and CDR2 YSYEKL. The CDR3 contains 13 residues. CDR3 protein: CASRDRGNSPLHF. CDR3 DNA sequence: TGCGCCAGCAGGGACAGGGGTAATTCACCCCTCCACTTT.

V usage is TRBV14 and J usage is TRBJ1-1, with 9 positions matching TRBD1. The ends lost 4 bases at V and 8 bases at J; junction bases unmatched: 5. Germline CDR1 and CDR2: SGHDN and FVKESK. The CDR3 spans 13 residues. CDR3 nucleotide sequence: TGTGCCAGCAGCCTCGCTGGGACAGGGGAAGCTTTCTTT. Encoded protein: CASSLAGTGEAFF.

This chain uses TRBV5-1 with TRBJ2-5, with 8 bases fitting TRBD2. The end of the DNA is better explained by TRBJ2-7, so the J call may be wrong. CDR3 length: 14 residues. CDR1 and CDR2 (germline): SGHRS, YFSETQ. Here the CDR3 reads CASSSGLEAYEQYF. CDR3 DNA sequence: TGCGCCAGCAGCTCGGGACTAGAAGCCTACGAGCAGTACTTC.

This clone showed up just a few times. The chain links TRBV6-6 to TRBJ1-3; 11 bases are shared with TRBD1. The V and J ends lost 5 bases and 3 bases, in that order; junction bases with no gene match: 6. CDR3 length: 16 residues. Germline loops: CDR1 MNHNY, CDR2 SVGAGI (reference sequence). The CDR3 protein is CASSPRDRGFGNTIYF. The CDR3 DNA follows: TGTGCCAGCAGTCCGAGGGACAGGGGGTTTGGAAACACCATATATTTT.

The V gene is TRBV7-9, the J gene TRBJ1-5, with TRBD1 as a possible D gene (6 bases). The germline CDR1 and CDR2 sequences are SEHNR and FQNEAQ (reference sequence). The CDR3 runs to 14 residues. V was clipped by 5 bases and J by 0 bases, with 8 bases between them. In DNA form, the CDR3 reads TGTGCCAGCAGCAAGGACAGTAGCAATCAGCCCCAGCATTTT. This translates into CASSKDSSNQPQHF.

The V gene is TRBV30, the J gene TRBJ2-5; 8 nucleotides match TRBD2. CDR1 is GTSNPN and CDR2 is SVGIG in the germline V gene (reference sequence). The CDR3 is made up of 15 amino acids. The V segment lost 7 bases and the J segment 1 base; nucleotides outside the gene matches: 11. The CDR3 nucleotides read TGTGCCTTCCAAACAGGTAGCGGGATCCAAGAGACCCAGTACTTC. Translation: CAFQTGSGIQETQYF.

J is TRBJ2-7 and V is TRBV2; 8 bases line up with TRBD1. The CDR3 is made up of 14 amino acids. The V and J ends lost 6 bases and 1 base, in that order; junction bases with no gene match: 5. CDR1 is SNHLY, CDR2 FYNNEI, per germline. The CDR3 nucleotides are TGTGCCAGCAGAGAGGACAGGGCATCCTACGAGCAGTACTTC. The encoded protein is CASREDRASYEQYF. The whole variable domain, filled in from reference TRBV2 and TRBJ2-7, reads EPEVTQTPSHQVTQMGQEVILRCVPISNHLYFYWYRQILGQKVEFLVSFYNNEISEKSEIFDDQFSVERPDGSNFTLKIRSTKLEDSAMYFCASREDRASYEQYFGPGTRLTVT.

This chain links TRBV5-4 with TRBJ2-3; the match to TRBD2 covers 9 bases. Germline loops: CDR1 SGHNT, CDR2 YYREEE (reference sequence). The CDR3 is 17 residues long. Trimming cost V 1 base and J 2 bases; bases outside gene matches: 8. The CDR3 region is CASSLMSSGTNTDTQYF. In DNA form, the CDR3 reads TGTGCCAGCAGCTTGATGTCTAGCGGGACGAACACAGATACGCAGTATTTT.

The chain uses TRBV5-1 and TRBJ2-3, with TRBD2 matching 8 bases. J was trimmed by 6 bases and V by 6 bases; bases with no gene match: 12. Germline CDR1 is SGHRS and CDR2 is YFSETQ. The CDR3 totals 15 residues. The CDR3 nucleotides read TGCGCCAGCATCAAGGCTCCTAGCGGGTGGGATACGCAGTATTTT. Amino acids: CASIKAPSGWDTQYF.

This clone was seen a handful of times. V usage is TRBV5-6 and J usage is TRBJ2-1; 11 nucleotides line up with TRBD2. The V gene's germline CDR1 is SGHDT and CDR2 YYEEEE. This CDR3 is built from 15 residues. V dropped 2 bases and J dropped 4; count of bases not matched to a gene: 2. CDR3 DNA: TGTGCCAGCAGCTTCCGACTAGCGGGATACAATGAGCAGTTCTTC. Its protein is CASSFRLAGYNEQFF.

CDR3 sequence reads: CASSKGLAGGLLTDTQYF. As DNA, the CDR3 is TGCGCCAGCAGCAAGGGACTAGCGGGAGGTCTCCTCACAGATACGCAGTATTTT. The chain couples TRBV5-1 to TRBJ2-3, with TRBD2 matching 15 bases. There are 18 residues in the CDR3. The ends lost 4 bases at V and 2 bases at J; junction bases unmatched: 8. Germline-derived CDR1 and CDR2 are SGHRS and YFSETQ.

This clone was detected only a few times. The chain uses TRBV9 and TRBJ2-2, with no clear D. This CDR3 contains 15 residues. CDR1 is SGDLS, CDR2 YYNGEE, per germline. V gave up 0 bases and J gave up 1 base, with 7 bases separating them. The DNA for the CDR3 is TGTGCCAGCAGCGTAGTTCCCGGGAACACCGGGGAGCTGTTTTTT. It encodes CASSVVPGNTGELFF.

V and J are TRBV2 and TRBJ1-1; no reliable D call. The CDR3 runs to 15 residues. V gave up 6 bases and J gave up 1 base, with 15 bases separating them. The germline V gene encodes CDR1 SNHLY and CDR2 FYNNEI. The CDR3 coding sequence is TGTGCCAGCAGCTACCCACCCGGTACGAACACTGAAGCTTTCTTT. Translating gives CASSYPPGTNTEAFF.

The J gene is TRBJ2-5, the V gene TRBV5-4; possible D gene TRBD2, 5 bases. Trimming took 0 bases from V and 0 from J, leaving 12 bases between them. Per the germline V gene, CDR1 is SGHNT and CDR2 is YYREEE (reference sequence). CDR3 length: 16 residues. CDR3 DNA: TGTGCCAGCAGCTTGGGAGGGAGCAGGAACCAAGAGACCCAGTACTTC. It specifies CASSLGGSRNQETQYF.

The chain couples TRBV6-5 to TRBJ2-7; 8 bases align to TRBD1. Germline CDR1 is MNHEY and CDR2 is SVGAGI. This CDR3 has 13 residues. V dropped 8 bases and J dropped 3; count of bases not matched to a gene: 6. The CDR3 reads CASGLDRGYEQYF. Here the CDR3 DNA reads TGTGCCAGCGGATTAGACAGGGGCTACGAGCAGTACTTC.

The CDR3 nucleotides read TGCGCCAGCAGCGCCCAGGGGTATGGCTACACCTTC. It yields the protein CASSAQGYGYTF. This chain uses TRBV10-1 with TRBJ1-2; weak D call: TRBD1 (6 bases). Germline values: CDR1 WNHNN, CDR2 SYGVQD (reference sequence). V was clipped by 6 bases and J by 5 bases, with 10 bases between them. The CDR3 is 12 amino acids.

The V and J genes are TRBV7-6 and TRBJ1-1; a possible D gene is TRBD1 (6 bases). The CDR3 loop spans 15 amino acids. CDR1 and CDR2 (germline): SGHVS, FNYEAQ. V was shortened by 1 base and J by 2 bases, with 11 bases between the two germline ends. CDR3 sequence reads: CASSLVQGSNTEAFF. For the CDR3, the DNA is TGTGCCAGCAGCTTAGTACAGGGTAGTAACACTGAAGCTTTCTTT.

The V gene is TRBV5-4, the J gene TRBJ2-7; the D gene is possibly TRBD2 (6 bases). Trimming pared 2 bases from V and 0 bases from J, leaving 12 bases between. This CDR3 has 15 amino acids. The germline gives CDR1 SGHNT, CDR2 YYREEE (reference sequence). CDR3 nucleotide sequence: TGTGCCAGCAGCTTTCAGTTCGGGGGCTCCTACGAGCAGTACTTC. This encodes CASSFQFGGSYEQYF.

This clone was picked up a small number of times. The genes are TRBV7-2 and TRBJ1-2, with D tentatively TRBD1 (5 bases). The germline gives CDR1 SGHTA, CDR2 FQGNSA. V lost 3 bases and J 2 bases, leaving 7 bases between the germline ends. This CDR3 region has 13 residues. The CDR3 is CASSFDSNYGYTF. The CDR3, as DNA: TGTGCCAGCAGCTTCGACAGCAACTATGGCTACACCTTC. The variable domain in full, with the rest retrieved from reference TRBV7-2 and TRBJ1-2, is GAGVSQSPSNKVTEKGKDVELRCDPISGHTALYWYRQSLGQGLEFLIYFQGNSAPDKSGLPSDRFSAERTGGSVSTLTIQRTQQEDSAVYLCASSFDSNYGYTFGSGTRLTVV.

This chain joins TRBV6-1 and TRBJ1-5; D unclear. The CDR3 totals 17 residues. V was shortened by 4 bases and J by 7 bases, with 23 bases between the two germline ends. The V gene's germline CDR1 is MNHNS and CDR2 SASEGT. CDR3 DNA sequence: TGTGCCAGCAGTGTGGTGAGGGCAGCCCCCCCTATACAGCCCCAGCATTTT. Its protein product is CASSVVRAAPPIQPQHF.